This TCR beta chain was profiled in a study of T cells expressing NK-cell markers. Turning to the study itself: It was sorted CD3+CD56+NKG2C+, CD3+CD56+NKG2C- and CD3+CD56-NKG2C+ T cells that supplied the TCR beta repertoires. Most of the eight sequenced donors tested HCMV-seropositive; one tested seronegative.

There are 14 residues in the CDR3. The germline CDR1 and CDR2 sequences are SQVTM and ANQGSEA. Findings and limits, study-wide: Dominant NKG2C+ clonotypes were found to form about 1.0-7.5% of CD8+ T cells in over 5 donors.

About this clonotype: Its target is not known.

Production of TCR beta cDNA relied on 5'RACE template switching with UMIs. TCRdb reprocessed the 5' RACE reads and stores each CDR3 protein as one record, lacking DNA. In total, the table holds more than 90,000 distinct CDR3 sequences. This sequence joins TRBV29-1 and TRBJ1-6; TCRdb's D gene call, TRBD1, goes unchecked for lack of DNA. The receptor's source is a woman aged 18 to 75 in good health. Material: blood T cells: a sorted CD56 or NKG2C T cell subset, CD4+ or CD8+ T cells, or bulk PBMC T cells (not recorded which). CDR3 sequence reads: CSVRKEGVNSPLHF.